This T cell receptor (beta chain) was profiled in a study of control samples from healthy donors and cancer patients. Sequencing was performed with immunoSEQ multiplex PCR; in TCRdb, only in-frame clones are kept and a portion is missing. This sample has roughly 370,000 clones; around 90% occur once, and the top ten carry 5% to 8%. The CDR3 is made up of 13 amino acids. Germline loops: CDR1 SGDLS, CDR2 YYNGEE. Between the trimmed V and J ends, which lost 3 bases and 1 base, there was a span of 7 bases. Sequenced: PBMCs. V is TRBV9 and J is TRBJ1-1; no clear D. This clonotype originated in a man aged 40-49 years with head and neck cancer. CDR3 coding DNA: TGTGCCAGCAGCGCACATACGAACACTGAAGCTTTCTTT. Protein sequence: CASSAHTNTEAFF.